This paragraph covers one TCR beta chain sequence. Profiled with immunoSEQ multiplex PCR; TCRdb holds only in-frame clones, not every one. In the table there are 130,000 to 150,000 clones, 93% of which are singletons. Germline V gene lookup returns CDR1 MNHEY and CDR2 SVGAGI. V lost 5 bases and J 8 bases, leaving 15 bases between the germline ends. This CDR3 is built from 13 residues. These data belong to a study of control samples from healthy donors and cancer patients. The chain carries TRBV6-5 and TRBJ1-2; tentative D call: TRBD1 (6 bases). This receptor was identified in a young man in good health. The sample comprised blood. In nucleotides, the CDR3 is TGTGCCAGCAGTCACGGGACAAACCGGGGCTACACCTTC. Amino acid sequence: CASSHGTNRGYTF.